A selection of T cell receptor beta chains follows, all from one sample in a study of T cells after yellow fever vaccination. One entry per CDR3 protein results from TCRdb running MiXCR on the 5' RACE reads. Counted here are roughly 120,000 distinct CDR3 sequences, 6.5% to 9% occurring once; the ten biggest clones make up 25%. This material consisted of CD8+ T cells sorted from PBMCs, taken 45 days after the yellow fever booster vaccination. These receptors originate from a man aged 25-40 years who received the YFV17D yellow fever vaccine. Each CDR3 is given with its conserved first and last residue. A D gene is named only where the DNA matches it firmly. Size values are once, few and many counts, or a class for expanded clones, and some rows have none.

J gene,clone size,CDR3 length,V gene,D gene,CDR3 protein,CDR3 DNA
TRBJ2-7,many,13,TRBV6-1,NA,CATTVGGTYEQYF,TGTGCCACAACGGTGGGGGGCACGTACGAGCAGTACTTC
TRBJ2-5,few,15,TRBV13,NA,CASSLGTAWQETQYF,TGTGCCAGCAGCTTAGGAACAGCGTGGCAAGAGACCCAGTACTTC
TRBJ1-1,many,13,TRBV6-2/TRBV6-3,NA,CASRPSLNTEAFF,TGTGCCAGCAGGCCCAGCCTAAACACTGAAGCTTTCTTT
TRBJ2-5,NA,14,TRBV7-8,NA,CASSRWYGGETQYF,TGTGCCAGCAGCCGCTGGTATGGGGGAGAGACCCAGTACTTC
TRBJ2-1,many,16,TRBV7-9,NA,CASSTTMGASYNEQFF,TGTGCCAGCAGCACCACAATGGGGGCCTCGTACAATGAGCAGTTCTTC
TRBJ2-1,many,16,TRBV14,TRBD1,CASSPKAQGALDEQFF,TGTGCCAGCAGCCCTAAGGCCCAGGGGGCGTTGGATGAGCAGTTCTTC
TRBJ1-2,many,14,TRBV24-1,NA,CATSDSTSVWGYTF,TGTGCCACCAGTGACTCCACATCGGTATGGGGCTACACCTTC
TRBJ2-7,many,16,TRBV7-2,TRBD2,CASSPSGTSAYYEQYF,TGTGCCAGCAGCCCTAGCGGGACTAGCGCATACTACGAGCAGTACTTC
TRBJ1-5,NA,14,TRBV6-5,NA,CASSNLMGGQPQHF,TGTGCCAGCAGTAACCTCATGGGGGGCCAGCCCCAGCATTTT
TRBJ1-3,NA,13,TRBV11-2,NA,CASSSTQVDTIYF,TGTGCCAGCAGCTCGACTCAGGTGGACACCATATATTTT
TRBJ2-1,many,13,TRBV7-9,NA,CASSDVGYNEQFF,TGTGCCAGCAGCGACGTAGGGTACAATGAGCAGTTCTTC
TRBJ2-7,many,13,TRBV12-5,NA,CATSHPNNYEQYF,TGTGCTACGTCACATCCCAACAACTACGAGCAGTACTTC
TRBJ2-1,many,17,TRBV4-3,TRBD2,CASSQNPGLVFVSEQFF,TGCGCCAGCAGCCAAAATCCGGGACTAGTTTTCGTCAGTGAGCAGTTCTTC
TRBJ1-1,NA,14,TRBV12-3/TRBV12-4,NA,CASNQRQRNTEAFF,TGTGCCAGCAATCAACGACAGAGGAACACTGAAGCTTTCTTT
TRBJ2-2,NA,20,TRBV4-3,TRBD2,CASSQESVLLAGGRTGELFF,TGCGCCAGCAGCCAAGAGAGTGTCCTACTAGCGGGAGGGCGGACCGGGGAGCTGTTTTTT
TRBJ1-5,few,15,TRBV27,TRBD1,CASSFTGDSSQPQHF,TGTGCCAGCAGTTTTACAGGGGACAGCAGTCAGCCCCAGCATTTT
TRBJ2-2,many,15,TRBV27,NA,CASSPRVGPSGELFF,TGTGCCAGCAGTCCTCGAGTGGGGCCTTCCGGGGAGCTGTTTTTT
TRBJ2-6,many,14,TRBV9,NA,CASSPPSGANVLTF,TGTGCCAGCAGCCCTCCCTCTGGGGCCAACGTCCTGACTTTC
TRBJ1-2,NA,11,TRBV20-1,NA,CSAPGPIIYTF,TGCAGTGCTCCTGGACCGATTATCTACACCTTC
TRBJ2-7,many,12,TRBV6-5,NA,CASSKGTYEQYF,TGTGCCAGCAGTAAGGGCACCTACGAGCAGTACTTC
TRBJ2-2,many,15,TRBV5-8,NA,CASSRDPTNTGELFF,TGTGCCAGCAGCCGGGACCCAACGAACACCGGGGAGCTGTTTTTT
TRBJ2-3,many,15,TRBV24-1,TRBD1,CATSDFGTGTDTQYF,TGTGCCACCAGTGATTTCGGGACAGGGACAGATACGCAGTATTTT
TRBJ2-1,many,15,TRBV7-6,NA,CASSLERLPNNEQFF,TGTGCCAGCAGCTTAGAACGACTTCCGAACAATGAGCAGTTCTTC
TRBJ2-7,many,16,TRBV7-2,NA,CASSLISSQLHYEQYF,TGTGCCAGCAGCTTAATTTCTTCTCAGCTCCACTACGAGCAGTACTTC
TRBJ2-2,many,15,TRBV7-7,NA,CASSTGTENTGELFF,TGTGCTAGCAGCACCGGGACGGAGAACACCGGGGAGCTGTTTTTT
TRBJ2-1,NA,16,TRBV7-9,TRBD1,CASSLPDRSSYNEQFF,TGTGCCAGCAGCCTCCCGGACAGGAGCTCCTACAATGAGCAGTTCTTC
TRBJ1-2,many,16,TRBV28,NA,CASSPEDLIYNYGYTF,TGTGCCAGCAGTCCCGAGGACTTAATTTATAACTATGGCTACACCTTC
TRBJ2-7,many,15,TRBV20-1,NA,CSARDAEGGRYEQYF,TGCAGTGCTAGAGATGCGGAGGGCGGTCGGTACGAGCAGTACTTC
TRBJ2-7,many,16,TRBV6-2/TRBV6-3,TRBD2,CASSYRSGTSGTEQYF,TGTGCCAGCAGTTACCGGTCCGGGACTAGCGGGACCGAGCAGTACTTC
TRBJ2-7,many,10,TRBV27,NA,CASGPYEQYF,TGTGCCAGCGGCCCTTACGAGCAGTACTTC
TRBJ2-1,many,17,TRBV6-5,TRBD2,CASSSGSGTTINNEQFF,TGTGCCAGCAGTTCAGGATCCGGGACTACGATAAACAATGAGCAGTTCTTC
TRBJ1-1,many,13,TRBV20-1,NA,CSVITGSPTEAFF,TGCAGTGTTATTACAGGTTCCCCCACTGAAGCTTTCTTT
TRBJ2-2,many,14,TRBV10-1,NA,CASSEVSGTGELFF,TGCGCCAGCAGTGAAGTATCGGGCACCGGGGAGCTGTTTTTT
TRBJ2-7,NA,13,TRBV7-9,NA,CASMLTAGEEQYF,TGTGCCAGCATGCTAACCGCAGGGGAGGAGCAGTACTTC
TRBJ2-7,few,15,TRBV19,NA,CASSMSMGRTYEQYF,TGTGCCAGTAGTATGAGTATGGGACGGACCTACGAGCAGTACTTC
TRBJ2-5,few,15,TRBV20-1,TRBD2,CSARGLAGAWETQYF,TGCAGTGCTAGAGGACTAGCGGGAGCTTGGGAGACCCAGTACTTC
TRBJ2-7,NA,14,TRBV7-9,TRBD1,CASSSRDSLKEQYF,TGTGCCAGCAGCAGCCGGGACAGCCTGAAAGAGCAGTACTTC
TRBJ2-3,many,15,TRBV6-1,TRBD2,CASRAPGLAKDTQYF,TGTGCCAGCAGGGCCCCGGGACTAGCGAAAGATACGCAGTATTTT
TRBJ1-2,many,13,TRBV13,NA,CASSLGLGFGYTF,TGTGCCAGCAGCTTAGGCCTGGGGTTCGGCTACACCTTC
TRBJ2-7,many,16,TRBV20-1,NA,CSARDMRGESSYEQYF,TGCAGTGCTAGAGATATGAGAGGCGAAAGCTCCTACGAGCAGTACTTC
TRBJ1-1,NA,15,TRBV7-2,NA,CASSLVLQGNTEAFF,TGTGCCAGCAGCTTAGTTTTACAGGGGAACACTGAAGCTTTCTTT
TRBJ2-7,many,15,TRBV11-2,NA,CASSHTPAPTYEQYF,TGTGCCAGCAGCCATACGCCAGCGCCCACCTACGAGCAGTACTTC
TRBJ2-2,NA,19,TRBV24-1,TRBD1,CATSETPGQGGTSTGELFF,TGTGCCACCAGTGAGACCCCCGGACAGGGGGGTACGAGCACCGGGGAGCTGTTTTTT
TRBJ2-5,few,15,TRBV6-5,NA,CASSYSPLDLETQYF,TGTGCCAGCAGTTACTCTCCTCTGGATCTGGAGACCCAGTACTTC
TRBJ2-4,many,17,TRBV6-5,TRBD1,CASSYSTDRDTKNIQYF,TGTGCCAGCAGTTACTCTACAGACAGGGACACCAAAAACATTCAGTACTTC